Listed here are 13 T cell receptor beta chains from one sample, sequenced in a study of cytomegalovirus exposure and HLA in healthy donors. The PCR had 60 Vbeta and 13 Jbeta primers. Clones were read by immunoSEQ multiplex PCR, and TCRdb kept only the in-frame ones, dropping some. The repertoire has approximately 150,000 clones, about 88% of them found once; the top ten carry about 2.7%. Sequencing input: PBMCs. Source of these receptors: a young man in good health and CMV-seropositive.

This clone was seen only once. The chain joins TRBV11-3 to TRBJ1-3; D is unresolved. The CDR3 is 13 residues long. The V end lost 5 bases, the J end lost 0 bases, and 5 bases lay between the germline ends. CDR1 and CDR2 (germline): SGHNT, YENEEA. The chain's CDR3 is CASSRGSGNTIYF. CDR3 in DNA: TGTGCCAGCAGCCGGGGCTCTGGAAACACCATATATTTT.

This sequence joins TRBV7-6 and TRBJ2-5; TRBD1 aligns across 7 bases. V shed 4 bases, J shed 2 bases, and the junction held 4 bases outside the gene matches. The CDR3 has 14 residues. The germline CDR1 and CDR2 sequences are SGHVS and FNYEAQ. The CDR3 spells CASSYTGVQETQYF. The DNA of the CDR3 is TGTGCCAGCAGCTACACAGGGGTACAAGAGACCCAGTACTTC.

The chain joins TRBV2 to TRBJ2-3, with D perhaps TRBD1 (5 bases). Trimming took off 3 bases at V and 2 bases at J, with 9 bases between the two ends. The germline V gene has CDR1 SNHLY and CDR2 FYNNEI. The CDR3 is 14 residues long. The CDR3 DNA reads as TGTGCCAGCAGTGAGGGGCGGTACACAGATACGCAGTATTTT. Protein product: CASSEGRYTDTQYF. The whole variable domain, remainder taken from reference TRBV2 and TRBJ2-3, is EPEVTQTPSHQVTQMGQEVILRCVPISNHLYFYWYRQILGQKVEFLVSFYNNEISEKSEIFDDQFSVERPDGSNFTLKIRSTKLEDSAMYFCASSEGRYTDTQYFGPGTRLTVL.

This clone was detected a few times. In DNA form, the CDR3 reads TGTGCCTGGAGTGAAGAGTACCGCCGAAGTCGACTGTTTTTT. It is translated as CAWSEEYRRSRLFF. The chain has TRBV30 and TRBJ1-4; D is unclear. The CDR3 has 14 residues. Germline V gene lookup returns CDR1 GTSNPN and CDR2 SVGIG (reference sequence). V gave up 1 base and J gave up 13 bases, with 19 bases separating them.

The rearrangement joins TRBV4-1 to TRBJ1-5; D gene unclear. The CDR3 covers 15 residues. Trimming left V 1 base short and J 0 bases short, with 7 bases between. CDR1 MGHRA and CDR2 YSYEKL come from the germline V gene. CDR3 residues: CASSQGRYSNQPQHF. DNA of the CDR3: TGCGCCAGCAGCCAAGGGCGGTATAGCAATCAGCCCCAGCATTTT.

As DNA, the CDR3 is TGTGCCAGCAGCTTAAAGTTTTTTCGGGACTCTAGCGGGGACTACGAGCAGTACTTC. This sequence encodes CASSLKFFRDSSGDYEQYF. This chain joins TRBV7-8 and TRBJ2-7, with TRBD2 identical over 9 bases. V dropped 2 bases and J dropped 3; count of bases not matched to a gene: 17. This CDR3 contains 19 residues. Looked up from germline, CDR1 is SGHVS and CDR2 is FQNEAQ.

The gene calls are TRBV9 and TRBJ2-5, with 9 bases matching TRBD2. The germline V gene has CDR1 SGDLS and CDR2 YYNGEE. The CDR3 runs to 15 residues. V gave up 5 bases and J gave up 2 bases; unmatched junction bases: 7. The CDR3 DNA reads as TGTGCCAGCAGTGAGACTAGCGGAGGGCAAGAGACCCAGTACTTC. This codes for CASSETSGGQETQYF. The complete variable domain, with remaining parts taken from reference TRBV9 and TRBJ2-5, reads DSGVTQTPKHLITATGQRVTLRCSPRSGDLSVYWYQQSLDQGLQFLIQYYNGEERAKGNILERFSAQQFPDLHSELNLSSLELGDSALYFCASSETSGGQETQYFGPGTRLLVL.

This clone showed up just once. DNA of the CDR3: TGTGCCAGCAGCACCCGATCAGGGGTTGGCTACACCTTC. Its protein is CASSTRSGVGYTF. The chain links TRBV6-5 to TRBJ1-2; D perhaps matches TRBD1 (6 bases). Germline assignment: CDR1 MNHEY and CDR2 SVGAGI. V lost 6 bases and J 7 bases, leaving 15 bases between the germline ends. The length of the CDR3 is 13 residues.

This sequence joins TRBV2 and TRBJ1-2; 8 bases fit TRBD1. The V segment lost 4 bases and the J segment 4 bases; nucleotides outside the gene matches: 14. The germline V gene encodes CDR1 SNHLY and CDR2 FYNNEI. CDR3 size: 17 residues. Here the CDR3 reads CASSGWDRTGGGYGYTF. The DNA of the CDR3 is TGTGCCAGCAGTGGCTGGGACCGAACAGGGGGTGGCTATGGCTACACCTTC.

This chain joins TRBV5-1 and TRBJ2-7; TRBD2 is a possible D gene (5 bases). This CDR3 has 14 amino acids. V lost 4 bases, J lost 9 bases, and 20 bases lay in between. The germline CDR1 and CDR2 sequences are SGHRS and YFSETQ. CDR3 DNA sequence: TGCGCCAGCAGCCCCACCAATGACCCTGCGGGGCAGTACTTC. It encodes CASSPTNDPAGQYF.

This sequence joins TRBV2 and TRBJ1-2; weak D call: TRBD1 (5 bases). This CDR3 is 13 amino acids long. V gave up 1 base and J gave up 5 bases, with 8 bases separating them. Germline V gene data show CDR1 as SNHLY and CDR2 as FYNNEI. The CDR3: CASSEVRGYGYTF. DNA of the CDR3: TGTGCCAGCAGTGAAGTCCGGGGGTATGGCTACACCTTC.

For the CDR3, the DNA is TGTGCCAGCAGCCTAGACAGGGGTAATGAAAAACTGTTTTTT. Amino acids: CASSLDRGNEKLFF. The V call is TRBV9, the J call TRBJ1-4; 8 nucleotides align to TRBD1. The CDR3 totals 14 residues. With 4 bases clipped from V and 4 bases from J, the junction kept 3 bases outside the gene matches. Per germline, CDR1 SGDLS and CDR2 YYNGEE.

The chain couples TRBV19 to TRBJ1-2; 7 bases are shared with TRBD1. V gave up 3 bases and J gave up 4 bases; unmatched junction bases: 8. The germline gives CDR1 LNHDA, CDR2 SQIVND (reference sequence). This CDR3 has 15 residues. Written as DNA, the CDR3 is TGTGCCAGTAGTATCGCCGGGACAGCAAGCTATGGCTACACCTTC. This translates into CASSIAGTASYGYTF. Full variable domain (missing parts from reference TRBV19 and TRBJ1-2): DGGITQSPKYLFRKEGQNVTLSCEQNLNHDAMYWYRQDPGQGLRLIYYSQIVNDFQKGDIAEGYSVSREKKESFPLTVTSAQKNPTAFYLCASSIAGTASYGYTFGSGTRLTVV.